Shown below are 4 T cell receptor beta chains from a single sample sequenced in a study of CD8 T cells in Susac syndrome. Roughly 0.45 to 1 ug RNA was reverse transcribed with random hexamers. TCRdb ran MiXCR on the immunoSEQ multiplex PCR reads and lists one entry per CDR3 protein. The sample has about 170,000 distinct CDR3 sequences; 90% to 96% are singletons. Source material: CD4+ T cells from PBMCs. These receptors were collected from a human donor with Susac syndrome.

The genes are TRBV28 and TRBJ2-5; D is uncertain. The CDR3 is 12 amino acids. Between the trimmed V and J ends, which lost 4 bases and 2 bases, there was a span of 5 bases. Germline lookup yields CDR1 MDHEN and CDR2 SYDVKM. CDR3: CASSSGQETQYF. The CDR3 bases are TGTGCCAGCAGTTCTGGGCAAGAGACCCAGTACTTC.

The chain employs TRBV18 and TRBJ2-5; D is ambiguous. CDR1 is KGHSH and CDR2 is LQKENI in the germline V gene. The ends were cut back, 3 bases at V and 4 bases at J, with 12 bases in the middle. This CDR3 is built from 14 residues. This CDR3 reads CASSPGPNLETQYF. The CDR3 DNA is TGTGCCAGCTCACCTGGACCCAACTTAGAGACCCAGTACTTC.

This rearrangement joins TRBV23-1 to TRBJ1-3; D not resolved. TRBV23-1 carries the ORF label, with uncertain function. CDR3 length equals 14 residues. V lost 4 bases, J lost 8 bases, and 15 bases lay in between. The CDR3 DNA reads TGCGCCAGCAGTCGGGAGCCGACCCTAGACACCATATATTTT. The encoded protein is CASSREPTLDTIYF.

The rearrangement joins TRBV27 to TRBJ1-1, with D possibly TRBD1 on 6 matching bases. The germline CDR1 and CDR2 sequences are MNHEY and SMNVEV (reference sequence). Trimming took 4 bases from V and 0 from J, leaving 21 bases between them. This CDR3 has 18 amino acids. DNA of the CDR3: TGTGCCAGCAGTTCCGGAACGCCGGCCAGGGGTATGAACACTGAAGCTTTCTTT. It yields the protein CASSSGTPARGMNTEAFF.